Listed below are T cell receptor beta chains from one sample, sequenced in a study of early T cells in non-severe SARS-CoV-2 infection. MiXCR, run by TCRdb on the 5' RACE reads, gives a single entry per CDR3 protein. The data hold under 95,000 distinct CDR3 sequences, with approximately 12% observed a single time. Sequences were obtained from whole blood. The receptors here all came from an adult who was a healthcare worker with PCR-confirmed SARS-CoV-2 infection or an uninfected control (not recorded which). CDR3s include the opening cysteine and the closing phenylalanine or tryptophan. A D gene is named only where the DNA matches it firmly. Not every row has a clone size; where given, it reads once, few, many or a size class.

>-|TRBJ2-7|many|TRBV7-9|13
CASSSGTSYEQYF
TGTGCCAGCAGCTCAGGGACTTCCTACGAGCAGTACTTC
>-|TRBJ2-7|many|TRBV6-1|13
CASSESVSYEQYF
TGTGCCAGCAGTGAGTCAGTCTCCTACGAGCAGTACTTC
>-|TRBJ2-1|-|TRBV27|13
CASSFGRGNEQFF
TGTGCCAGCAGTTTCGGCAGGGGAAATGAGCAGTTCTTC
>-|TRBJ1-5|-|TRBV28|16
CASSLRQADSNQPQHF
TGTGCCAGCAGTTTACGGCAGGCGGATAGCAATCAGCCCCAGCATTTT
>-|TRBJ1-1|many|TRBV7-9|13
CASSLGGGTEAFF
TGTGCCAGCAGCCTGGGCGGAGGGACTGAAGCTTTCTTT
>-|TRBJ2-7|-|TRBV27|15
CASSSREREAYEQYF
TGTGCCAGCAGCTCCCGGGAAAGGGAGGCCTACGAGCAGTACTTC
>TRBD2|TRBJ2-7|few|TRBV19|14
CASRFSGSSYEQYF
TGTGCCAGTAGATTCAGCGGGAGCTCCTACGAGCAGTACTTC
>-|TRBJ1-4|-|TRBV6-1|16
CASRTGQQNWNEKLFF
TGTGCCAGCAGGACCGGACAGCAAAATTGGAATGAAAAACTGTTTTTT
>TRBD2|TRBJ2-1|few|TRBV19|15
CASIMAGGPVNEQFF
TGTGCCAGTATAATGGCGGGAGGGCCTGTCAATGAGCAGTTCTTC
>-|TRBJ2-5|-|TRBV11-2|14
CASREQQAQETQYF
TGTGCCAGCAGAGAGCAACAGGCTCAAGAGACCCAGTACTTC
>TRBD1|TRBJ1-1|few|TRBV7-9|15
CASSSNRGMNTEAFF
TGTGCCAGCAGCTCGAACAGGGGGATGAACACTGAAGCTTTCTTT
>-|TRBJ2-1|-|TRBV29-1|16
CSAGFGGSASYNEQFF
TGCAGCGCGGGGTTTGGGGGCTCGGCCTCCTACAATGAGCAGTTCTTC
>-|TRBJ2-3|-|TRBV6-6|12
CASSLQGDTQYF
TGTGCCAGCAGTCTTCAGGGAGATACGCAGTATTTT
>TRBD1|TRBJ2-1|few|TRBV29-1|12
CSGGQGYNEQFF
TGCAGCGGTGGACAGGGTTACAATGAGCAGTTCTTC
>TRBD2|TRBJ2-5|many|TRBV30|16
CAWSPGLAGSGETQYF
TGTGCCTGGAGTCCCGGACTAGCGGGATCGGGAGAGACCCAGTACTTC
>-|TRBJ1-5|many|TRBV28|17
CASGLARGEESNQPQHF
TGTGCCAGTGGATTAGCGCGGGGGGAGGAAAGCAATCAGCCCCAGCATTTT
>-|TRBJ2-7|few|TRBV6-5|13
CASSYEQGLEQYF
TGTGCCAGCAGTTACGAGCAGGGTTTGGAGCAGTACTTC
>-|TRBJ2-7|-|TRBV29-1|11
CSVVISYEQYF
TGCAGCGTTGTTATCTCCTACGAGCAGTACTTC
>TRBD1|TRBJ1-5|few|TRBV2|14
CASSADRVDQPQHF
TGTGCCAGCAGTGCCGACAGGGTTGACCAGCCCCAGCATTTT
>-|TRBJ2-2|few|TRBV3-1|13
CASSPGTGLTLFF
TGTGCCAGCAGCCCCGGGACGGGCCTCACGCTGTTTTTT
>TRBD2|TRBJ2-1|few|TRBV15|20
CATSSHYAGLAGAPDGEQFF
TGTGCCACCAGCTCGCACTATGCAGGACTAGCGGGAGCCCCGGACGGTGAGCAGTTCTTC
>-|TRBJ1-2|few|TRBV9|13
CASSVDGRYGYTF
TGTGCCAGCAGCGTAGACGGGCGCTATGGCTACACCTTC